The 5 T cell receptor beta chains presented below share a single source sample, sequenced in a study of blood T cells in healthy people across ages. Combining a sample-barcoded 5' primer with a J-beta primer mix, a second PCR ran for roughly 7 to 11 cycles. TCRdb fed the 5' RACE reads into MiXCR, producing one record per CDR3 protein. The sample consists of roughly 930,000 distinct CDR3 sequences, about 48% of them appearing once. The sequencing input was blood. The receptors stem from a man under 40 in good health.

This clonotype was observed many times. The chain links TRBV6-6 to TRBJ2-1, with D unclear. CDR1 is MNHNY and CDR2 is SVGAGI in the germline V gene (reference sequence). This CDR3 has 11 residues. The germline V and J ends were trimmed by 1 base and 8 bases, with 3 bases remaining between them. For the CDR3, the DNA is TGTGCCAGCAGTTACTTAGATGAGCAGTTCTTC. Its translation: CASSYLDEQFF.

V usage is TRBV7-2 and J usage is TRBJ1-2; no reliable D call. The CDR3 extends over 14 amino acids. V lost 6 bases and J 4 bases, leaving 15 bases between the germline ends. Germline assignment: CDR1 SGHTA and CDR2 FQGNSA. The DNA of the CDR3 is TGTGCCAGCAGACCACTTGGAGGTCCCTATGGCTACACCTTC. Protein sequence: CASRPLGGPYGYTF.

The genes are TRBV7-8 and TRBJ2-3; 9 bases align to TRBD2. The germline CDR1 and CDR2 sequences are SGHVS and FQNEAQ. The CDR3 is 16 residues long. Trimming took 2 bases from V and 1 from J; bases not matched to a gene: 4. CDR3 sequence: CASSLRTSERTDTQYF. CDR3 DNA sequence: TGTGCCAGCAGCTTACGGACTAGCGAACGCACAGATACGCAGTATTTT.

There are a few counts of this clonotype. This chain joins TRBV4-2 and TRBJ1-2; the match to TRBD1 covers 9 bases. The CDR3 sequence is 15 residues long. Germline lookup yields CDR1 LGHNA and CDR2 YNFKEQ. Trimming at V came to 1 base and at J to 0 bases, leaving 0 bases not matched to a gene. Written as DNA, the CDR3 is TGTGCCAGCAGCCAAGGGACAGGGGCTAACTATGGCTACACCTTC. Its translation is CASSQGTGANYGYTF.

The chain links TRBV4-3 to TRBJ1-4, with D unresolved. CDR1 is LGHNA, CDR2 YSLEER, per germline. This CDR3 has 15 residues. V was shortened by 6 bases and J by 6 bases, with 17 bases between the two germline ends. The CDR3 nucleotides read TGCGCCAGCAGTCTACAACGGATCGCGTATGAAAAACTGTTTTTT. Protein sequence: CASSLQRIAYEKLFF.